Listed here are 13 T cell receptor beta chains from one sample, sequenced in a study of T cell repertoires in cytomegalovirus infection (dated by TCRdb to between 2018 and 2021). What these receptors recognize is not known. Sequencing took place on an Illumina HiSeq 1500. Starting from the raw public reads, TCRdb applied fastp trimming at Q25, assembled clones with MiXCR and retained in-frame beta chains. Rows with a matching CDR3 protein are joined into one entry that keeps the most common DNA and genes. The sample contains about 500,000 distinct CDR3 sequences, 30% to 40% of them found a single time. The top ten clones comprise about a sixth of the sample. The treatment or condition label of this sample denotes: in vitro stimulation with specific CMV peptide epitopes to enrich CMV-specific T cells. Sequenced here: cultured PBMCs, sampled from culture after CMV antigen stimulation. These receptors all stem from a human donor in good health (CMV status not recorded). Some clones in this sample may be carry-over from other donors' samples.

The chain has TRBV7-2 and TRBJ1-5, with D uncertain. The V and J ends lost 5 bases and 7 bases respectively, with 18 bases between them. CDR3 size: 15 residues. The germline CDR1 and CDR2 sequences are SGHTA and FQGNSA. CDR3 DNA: TGTGCCAGCAGCCAAGTTACAGCCGGAGGGCAGCCCCAGCATTTT. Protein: CASSQVTAGGQPQHF. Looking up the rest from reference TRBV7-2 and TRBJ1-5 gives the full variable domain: GAGVSQSPSNKVTEKGKDVELRCDPISGHTALYWYRQSLGQGLEFLIYFQGNSAPDKSGLPSDRFSAERTGGSVSTLTIQRTQQEDSAVYLCASSQVTAGGQPQHFGDGTRLSIL.

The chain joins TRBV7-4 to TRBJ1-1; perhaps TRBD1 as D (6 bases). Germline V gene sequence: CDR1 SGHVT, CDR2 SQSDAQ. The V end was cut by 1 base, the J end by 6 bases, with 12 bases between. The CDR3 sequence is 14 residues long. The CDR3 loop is CASSLGQGSAEAFF. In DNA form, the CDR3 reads TGTGCCAGCAGCTTAGGTCAGGGGTCCGCTGAAGCTTTCTTT.

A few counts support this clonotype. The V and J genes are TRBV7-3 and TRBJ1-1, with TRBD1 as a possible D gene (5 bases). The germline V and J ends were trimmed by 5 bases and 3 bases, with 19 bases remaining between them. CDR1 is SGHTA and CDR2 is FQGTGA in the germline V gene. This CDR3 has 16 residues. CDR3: CASSESGGSRYTEAFF. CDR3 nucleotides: TGTGCCAGCAGCGAAAGTGGGGGTTCGAGATACACTGAAGCTTTCTTT.

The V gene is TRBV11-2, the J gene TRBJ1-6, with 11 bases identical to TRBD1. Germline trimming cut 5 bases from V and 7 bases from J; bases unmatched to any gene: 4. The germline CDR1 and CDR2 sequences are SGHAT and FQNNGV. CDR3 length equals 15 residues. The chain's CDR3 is CASSQGQGENSPLHF. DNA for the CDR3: TGTGCCAGCAGCCAGGGACAGGGGGAGAATTCACCCCTCCACTTT.

CDR3 amino acids: CASSFGGRALTGELFF. In nucleotides, the CDR3 is TGTGCCAGCAGTTTTGGAGGGCGGGCACTCACCGGGGAGCTGTTTTTT. The chain couples TRBV5-7 to TRBJ2-2; D perhaps matches TRBD2 (6 bases). TRBV5-7 is filed as an ORF, its function uncertain. CDR3 length: 16 amino acids. V lost 5 bases, J lost 4 bases, and 18 bases lay in between.

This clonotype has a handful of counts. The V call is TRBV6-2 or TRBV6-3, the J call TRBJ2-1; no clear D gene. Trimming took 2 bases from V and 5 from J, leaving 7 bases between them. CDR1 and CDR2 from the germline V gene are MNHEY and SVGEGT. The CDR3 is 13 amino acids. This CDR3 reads CASSYTRNNEQFF. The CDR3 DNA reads TGTGCCAGCAGTTACACAAGGAACAATGAGCAGTTCTTC.

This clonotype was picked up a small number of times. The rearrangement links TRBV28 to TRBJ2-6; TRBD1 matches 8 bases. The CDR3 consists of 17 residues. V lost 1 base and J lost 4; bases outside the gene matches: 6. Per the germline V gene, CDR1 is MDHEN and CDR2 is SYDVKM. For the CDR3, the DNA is TGTGCCAGCAGTTTATCTCAGGGGGCTGGCGGGGCCAACGTCCTGACTTTC. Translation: CASSLSQGAGGANVLTF.

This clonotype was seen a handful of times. The CDR3, as DNA: TGTGCCAGCAGCCCCGGGCTAGCGAGTTGGGATGAGCAGTTCTTC. This gives the protein CASSPGLASWDEQFF. The rearrangement links TRBV7-9 to TRBJ2-1, with D perhaps TRBD2 (6 bases). V was cut by 5 bases and J by 8 bases, with 19 bases left in between. Germline V gives CDR1 SEHNR, CDR2 FQNEAQ (reference sequence). The length of the CDR3 is 15 residues.

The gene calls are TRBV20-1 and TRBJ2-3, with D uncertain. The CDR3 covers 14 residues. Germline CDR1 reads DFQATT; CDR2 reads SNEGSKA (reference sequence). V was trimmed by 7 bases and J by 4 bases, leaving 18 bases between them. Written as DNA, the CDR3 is TGCAGTGTCAGACCTTTCGGGCCACCAGATACGCAGTATTTT. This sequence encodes CSVRPFGPPDTQYF.

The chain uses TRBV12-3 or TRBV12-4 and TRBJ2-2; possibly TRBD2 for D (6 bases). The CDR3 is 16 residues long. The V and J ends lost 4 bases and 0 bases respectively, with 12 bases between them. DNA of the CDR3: TGTGCCAGCAGTTCCGGGGGACCGGCGAACACCGGGGAGCTGTTTTTT. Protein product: CASSSGGPANTGELFF.

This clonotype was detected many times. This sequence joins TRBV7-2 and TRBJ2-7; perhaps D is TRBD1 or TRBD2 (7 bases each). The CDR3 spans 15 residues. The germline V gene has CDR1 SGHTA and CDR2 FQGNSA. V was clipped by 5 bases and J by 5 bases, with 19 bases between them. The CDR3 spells CASSPGPAGGDEQYF. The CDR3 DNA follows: TGTGCCAGCAGCCCCGGGCCGGCAGGGGGGGACGAGCAGTACTTC.

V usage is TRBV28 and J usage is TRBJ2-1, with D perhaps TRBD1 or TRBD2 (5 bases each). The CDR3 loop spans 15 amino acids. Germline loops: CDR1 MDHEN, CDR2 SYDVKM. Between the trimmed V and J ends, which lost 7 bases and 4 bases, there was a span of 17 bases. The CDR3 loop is CASTGYGAGYNEQFF. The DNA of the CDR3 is TGTGCCAGCACCGGATACGGGGCGGGTTACAATGAGCAGTTCTTC.

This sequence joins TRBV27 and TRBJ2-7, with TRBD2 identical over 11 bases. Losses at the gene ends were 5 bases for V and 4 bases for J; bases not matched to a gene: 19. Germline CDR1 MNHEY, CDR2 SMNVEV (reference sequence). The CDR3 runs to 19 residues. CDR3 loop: CASSATGTSGARLYYEQYF. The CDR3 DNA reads TGTGCCAGCAGTGCGACCGGGACTAGCGGAGCACGTCTTTATTACGAGCAGTACTTC.